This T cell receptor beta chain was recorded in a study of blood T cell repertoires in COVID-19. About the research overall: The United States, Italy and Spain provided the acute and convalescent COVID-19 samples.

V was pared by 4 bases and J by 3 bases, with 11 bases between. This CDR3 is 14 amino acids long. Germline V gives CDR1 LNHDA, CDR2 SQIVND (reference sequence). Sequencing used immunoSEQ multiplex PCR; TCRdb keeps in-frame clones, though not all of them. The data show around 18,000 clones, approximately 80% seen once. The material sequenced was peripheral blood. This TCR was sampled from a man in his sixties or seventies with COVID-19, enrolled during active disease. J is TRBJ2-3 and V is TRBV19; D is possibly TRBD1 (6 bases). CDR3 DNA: TGTGCCAGTAGTAGGGCGGACAGAACAGATACGCAGTATTTT. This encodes CASSRADRTDTQYF. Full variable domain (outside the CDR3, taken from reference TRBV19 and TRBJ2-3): DGGITQSPKYLFRKEGQNVTLSCEQNLNHDAMYWYRQDPGQGLRLIYYSQIVNDFQKGDIAEGYSVSREKKESFPLTVTSAQKNPTAFYLCASSRADRTDTQYFGPGTRLTVL.